This paragraph reports one TCR beta chain. The antigen remains undetermined. RNA was extracted from bulk tissue without any cell sorting. This non-tumor lung sample came from over 3 cm beyond the tumor edge. This specimen belongs to a study of tumor and adjacent non-tumor tissue in lung cancer. The CDR3 is 15 residues long. From germline, CDR1 is SGHAT and CDR2 FQNNGV. Losses at the gene ends were 9 bases for V and 2 bases for J; bases not matched to a gene: 11. The library came from three nested PCR rounds adapted from ARM-PCR protocols. TCRdb used MiXCR to reprocess the multiplex PCR reads, holding one entry per CDR3 protein. The data show 35,000 to 55,000 distinct CDR3 sequences, roughly 66% seen once. Study results and limitations: Significantly higher TCR diversity was found in tumor than normal lung.

The genes are TRBV11-2 and TRBJ2-7; 9 bases fit TRBD1. What was sequenced was distant non-tumor lung tissue. This clonotype was obtained from a man aged 45-65 years with non-small cell lung cancer. The CDR3 loop is CARGLTGTGPYEQYF. The CDR3 region has the DNA TGTGCCAGGGGCTTAACCGGGACAGGGCCCTACGAGCAGTACTTC. The full variable domain, in which reference TRBV11-2 and TRBJ2-7 provide the parts outside the CDR3, is EAGVAQSPRYKIIEKRQSVAFWCNPISGHATLYWYQQILGQGPKLLIQFQNNGVVDDSQLPKDRFSAERLKGVDSTLKIQPAKLEDSAVYLCARGLTGTGPYEQYFGPGTRLTVT.